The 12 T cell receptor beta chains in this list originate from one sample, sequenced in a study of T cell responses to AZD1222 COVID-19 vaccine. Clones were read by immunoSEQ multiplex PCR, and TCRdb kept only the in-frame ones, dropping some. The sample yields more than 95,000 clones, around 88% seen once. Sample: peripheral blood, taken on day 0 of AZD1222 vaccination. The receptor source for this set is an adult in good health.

CDR3 region: CASSDLGPGTVNSPLHF. The DNA for the CDR3 is TGTGCCAGCAGTGATCTTGGGCCCGGGACGGTAAATTCACCCCTCCACTTT. The V gene is TRBV6-1, the J gene TRBJ1-6; tentative D call: TRBD1 (5 bases). This CDR3 comprises 17 residues. Per germline, CDR1 MNHNS and CDR2 SASEGT. The ends were cut back, 3 bases at V and 7 bases at J, with 19 bases in the middle.

CDR3 in DNA: TGTGCCTGGAGTGAGACAGGGTCGGCTTTCTTT. Amino acid sequence: CAWSETGSAFF. The chain links TRBV30 to TRBJ1-1, with TRBD1 matching 7 bases. Germline V gene sequence: CDR1 GTSNPN, CDR2 SVGIG (reference sequence). The CDR3 runs to 11 residues. J was trimmed by 11 bases and V by 1 base; bases with no gene match: 4.

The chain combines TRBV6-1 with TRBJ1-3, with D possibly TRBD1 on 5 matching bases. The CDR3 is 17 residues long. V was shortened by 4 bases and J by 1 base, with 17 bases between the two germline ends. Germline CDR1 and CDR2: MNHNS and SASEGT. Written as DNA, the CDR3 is TGTGCCAGCAGTGTGGCTGGGGCCCGGGGATCTGGAAACACCATATATTTT. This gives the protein CASSVAGARGSGNTIYF.

CDR3 loop: CASSLAGLYQETQYF. The CDR3 DNA reads as TGTGCCAGCAGCTTAGCAGGGTTGTACCAAGAGACCCAGTACTTC. The rearrangement joins TRBV7-3 to TRBJ2-5; D is perhaps TRBD1 (5 bases). The CDR3 has 15 residues. V was clipped by 2 bases and J by 0 bases, with 10 bases between them. The germline V gene encodes CDR1 SGHTA and CDR2 FQGTGA.

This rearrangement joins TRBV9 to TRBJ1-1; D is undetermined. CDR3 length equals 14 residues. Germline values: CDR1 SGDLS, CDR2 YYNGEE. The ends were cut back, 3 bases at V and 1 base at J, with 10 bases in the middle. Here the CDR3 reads CASSAAVRNTEAFF. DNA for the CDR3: TGTGCCAGCAGCGCCGCCGTGAGGAACACTGAAGCTTTCTTT.

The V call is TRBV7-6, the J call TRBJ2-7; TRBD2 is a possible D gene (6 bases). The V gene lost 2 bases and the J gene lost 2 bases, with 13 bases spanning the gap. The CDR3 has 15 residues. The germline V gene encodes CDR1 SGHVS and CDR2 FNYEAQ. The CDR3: CASSLIGEAPYEQYF. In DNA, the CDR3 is TGTGCCAGCAGCTTAATCGGGGAGGCTCCCTACGAGCAGTACTTC.

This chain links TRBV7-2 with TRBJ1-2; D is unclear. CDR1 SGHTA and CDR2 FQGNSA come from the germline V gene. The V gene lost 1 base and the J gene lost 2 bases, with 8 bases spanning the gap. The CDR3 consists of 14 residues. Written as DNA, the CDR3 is TGTGCCAGCAGCTTAGGAGGCCAGAACTATGGCTACACCTTC. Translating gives CASSLGGQNYGYTF.

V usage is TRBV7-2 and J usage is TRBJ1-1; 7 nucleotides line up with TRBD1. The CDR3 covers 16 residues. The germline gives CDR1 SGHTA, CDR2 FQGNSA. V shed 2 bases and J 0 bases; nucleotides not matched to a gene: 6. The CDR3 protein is CASSLMAGQLNTEAFF. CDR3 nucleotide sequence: TGTGCCAGCAGCTTAATGGCGGGACAGTTGAACACTGAAGCTTTCTTT.

The CDR3 bases are TGTGCCAGCAGCTCCAGTTACTACGAGCAGTACTTC. As protein: CASSSSYYEQYF. The chain recombines TRBV7-9 with TRBJ2-7; the D is unclear. The CDR3 loop spans 12 amino acids. Trimming cost V 4 bases and J 3 bases, with 7 bases left between them. Germline CDR1 SEHNR, CDR2 FQNEAQ (reference sequence).

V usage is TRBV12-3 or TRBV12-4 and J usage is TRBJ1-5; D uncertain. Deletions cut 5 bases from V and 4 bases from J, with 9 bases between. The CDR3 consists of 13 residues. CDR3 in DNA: TGTGCCAGCAGTCGACGGGAAAATCAGCCCCAGCATTTT. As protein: CASSRRENQPQHF.

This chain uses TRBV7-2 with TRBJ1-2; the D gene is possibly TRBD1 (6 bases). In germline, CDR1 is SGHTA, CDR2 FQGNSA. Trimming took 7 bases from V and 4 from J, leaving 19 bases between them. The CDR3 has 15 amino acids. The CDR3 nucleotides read TGTGCCAGCAACGGTGGAGGGGGGAAGATCTATGGCTACACCTTC. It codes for CASNGGGGKIYGYTF.

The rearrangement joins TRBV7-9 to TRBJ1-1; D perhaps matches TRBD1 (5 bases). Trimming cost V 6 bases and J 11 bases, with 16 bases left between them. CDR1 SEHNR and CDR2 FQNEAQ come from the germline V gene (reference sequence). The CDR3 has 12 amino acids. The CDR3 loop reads CASRDTTGAAFF. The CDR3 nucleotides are TGTGCCAGCAGAGATACAACCGGGGCGGCTTTCTTT.